One and the same sample provided the 29 T cell receptor beta chains below, sequenced in a study of control samples from healthy donors and cancer patients. Generated by immunoSEQ multiplex PCR, the TCRdb table keeps only in-frame clones and is missing some. The data show roughly 160,000 clones, with approximately 94% seen just once and 14% held by the top ten. Sequenced sample: PBMCs. The source is a man aged 55 to 70 with colorectal cancer.

Here the CDR3 reads CATSREGYLETQYF. As DNA, the CDR3 is TGTGCCACCAGCAGAGAGGGTTATTTGGAGACCCAGTACTTC. This sequence joins TRBV15 and TRBJ2-5; D gene ambiguous. This CDR3 contains 14 residues. Deletions cut 0 bases from V and 5 bases from J, with 10 bases between. Germline values: CDR1 LNHNV, CDR2 YYDKDF (reference sequence).

This chain joins TRBV5-1 and TRBJ2-5, with 11 bases aligning to TRBD1. The CDR3 is 16 residues long. CDR1 and CDR2 from the germline V gene are SGHRS and YFSETQ. Trimming took 0 bases from V and 5 from J; bases not matched to a gene: 6. The CDR3 coding sequence is TGCGCCAGCAGCTTGGGGACAGGGGGCGAAGGGGAGACCCAGTACTTC. Translating it yields CASSLGTGGEGETQYF. Full variable domain (missing parts from reference TRBV5-1 and TRBJ2-5): KAGVTQTPRYLIKTRGQQVTLSCSPISGHRSVSWYQQTPGQGLQFLFEYFSETQRNKGNFPGRFSGRQFSNSRSEMNVSTLELGDSALYLCASSLGTGGEGETQYFGPGTRLLVL.

The chain recombines TRBV6-6 with TRBJ1-4; TRBD1 matches 9 bases. V trimming: 5 bases; J trimming: 0 bases; junction bases outside the gene matches: 1. The germline CDR1 and CDR2 sequences are MNHNY and SVGAGI (reference sequence). The CDR3 contains 15 residues. The CDR3 loop reads CASSRQGATNEKLFF. CDR3 bases: TGTGCCAGCAGTCGACAGGGGGCAACTAATGAAAAACTGTTTTTT.

The chain combines TRBV7-8 with TRBJ2-7; D possibly corresponds to TRBD2 (6 bases). The CDR3 consists of 13 residues. Between the trimmed V and J ends, which lost 5 bases and 4 bases, there was a span of 12 bases. CDR1 is SGHVS, CDR2 FQNEAQ, per germline. In DNA, the CDR3 is TGTGCCAGCAGCGCGGGGACTGGGTACGAGCAGTACTTC. The encoded protein is CASSAGTGYEQYF.

This clone was found once. The gene calls are TRBV29-1 and TRBJ1-2; TRBD1 agrees at 9 bases. The CDR3 sequence is 13 residues long. The V gene's germline CDR1 is SQVTM and CDR2 ANQGSEA. Trimming cost V 4 bases and J 5 bases; bases outside gene matches: 5. CDR3 loop: CSVVGTGKYGYTF. In DNA, the CDR3 is TGCAGCGTTGTGGGGACAGGGAAGTATGGCTACACCTTC. Variable domain in full (rest from reference TRBV29-1 and TRBJ1-2): SAVISQKPSRDICQRGTSLTIQCQVDSQVTMMFWYRQQPGQSLTLIATANQGSEATYESGFVIDKFPISRPNLTFSTLTVSNMSPEDSSIYLCSVVGTGKYGYTFGSGTRLTVV.

This chain uses TRBV4-3 with TRBJ2-3; maybe TRBD1 (7 bases). V lost 4 bases, J lost 8 bases, and 22 bases lay in between. Germline assignment: CDR1 LGHNA and CDR2 YSLEER. This CDR3 contains 16 residues. The DNA of the CDR3 is TGCGCCAGCAGCCGCAAGGGGGGACAGAGGACGGGTACGCAGTATTTT. Encoded protein: CASSRKGGQRTGTQYF.

This chain connects TRBV2 to TRBJ1-5; D may be TRBD1 (5 bases). Per the germline V gene, CDR1 is SNHLY and CDR2 is FYNNEI. V was cut by 6 bases and J by 2 bases, with 8 bases left in between. CDR3 length: 13 residues. CDR3 DNA: TGTGCCAGCAGGGGGGACGGCAATCAGCCCCAGCATTTT. This sequence encodes CASRGDGNQPQHF.

The chain couples TRBV5-5 to TRBJ1-4, with a possible D match to TRBD1 (6 bases). The length of the CDR3 is 16 residues. Germline V gives CDR1 SGHKS, CDR2 YYEKEE (reference sequence). The V end lost 5 bases, the J end lost 0 bases, and 14 bases lay between the germline ends. The CDR3 loop is CASRTDSAATNEKLFF. The CDR3 DNA reads as TGTGCCAGCAGGACGGACAGCGCTGCAACTAATGAAAAACTGTTTTTT.

This chain uses TRBV5-1 with TRBJ1-5; TRBD1 aligns across 9 bases. The CDR3 is 13 amino acids. V lost 0 bases, J lost 10 bases, and 2 bases stayed unmatched. CDR1 and CDR2 (germline): SGHRS, YFSETQ. This CDR3 reads CASSLGDRAPQHF. The CDR3 region has the DNA TGCGCCAGCAGCTTGGGGGACAGGGCCCCCCAGCATTTT.

The chain couples TRBV5-1 to TRBJ2-7; maybe TRBD1 (6 bases). V lost 7 bases, J lost 3 bases, and 14 bases lay in between. Germline V gives CDR1 SGHRS, CDR2 YFSETQ. The CDR3 runs to 13 residues. The CDR3 sequence: CASVQGLGYEQYF. The CDR3 region has the DNA TGCGCCAGCGTCCAGGGGTTAGGCTACGAGCAGTACTTC.

This chain links TRBV4-1 with TRBJ2-7; TRBD1 matches 7 bases. CDR1 and CDR2 (germline): MGHRA, YSYEKL. The CDR3 loop spans 15 amino acids. Unmatched junction bases numbered 8, after V lost 4 bases and J lost 2 bases. The DNA of the CDR3 is TGCGCCAGCAGCCGAGGGGGCGTATTCCCCTACGAGCAGTACTTC. Protein: CASSRGGVFPYEQYF.

The chain recombines TRBV7-2 with TRBJ1-2; D gene ambiguous. The germline V gene encodes CDR1 SGHTA and CDR2 FQGNSA. The CDR3 spans 16 residues. Trimming took 5 bases from V and 6 from J, leaving 22 bases between them. DNA for the CDR3: TGTGCCAGCAGCGCGGGGATGTCGGCCGGGATTAATGGCTACACCTTC. It encodes CASSAGMSAGINGYTF.

V is TRBV15 and J is TRBJ2-4; D is unclear. This CDR3 comprises 13 residues. The germline V and J ends were trimmed by 0 bases and 5 bases, with 5 bases remaining between them. Germline CDR1 reads LNHNV; CDR2 reads YYDKDF (reference sequence). This CDR3 is CATSRDAENIQYF. Written as DNA, the CDR3 is TGTGCCACCAGCAGAGATGCTGAAAACATTCAGTACTTC.

Only one count was recorded for this clone. The rearrangement uses TRBV7-6 and TRBJ2-1; 10 bases agree with TRBD1. Per the germline V gene, CDR1 is SGHVS and CDR2 is FNYEAQ. The length of the CDR3 is 16 residues. Germline trimming cut 2 bases from V and 7 bases from J; bases unmatched to any gene: 8. CDR3 DNA sequence: TGTGCCAGCAGCTTAATCCGGGACAGGGGAAGAAATGAGCAGTTCTTC. Its translation: CASSLIRDRGRNEQFF.

The chain has TRBV11-2 and TRBJ1-2; 7 bases agree with TRBD1. This CDR3 is 13 amino acids long. V lost 3 bases, J lost 3 bases, and 1 base stayed unmatched. Looked up from germline, CDR1 is SGHAT and CDR2 is FQNNGV. CDR3 loop: CASSFGTDYGYTF. For the CDR3, the DNA is TGTGCCAGCAGCTTCGGGACAGACTATGGCTACACCTTC.

The chain joins TRBV11-3 to TRBJ1-6; possible D gene TRBD1, 5 bases. The CDR3 is 14 residues long. V was cut by 5 bases and J by 7 bases, with 12 bases left in between. Germline values: CDR1 SGHNT, CDR2 YENEEA. CDR3 region: CASSQGGWNSPLHF. The CDR3 coding sequence is TGTGCCAGCAGCCAGGGTGGATGGAATTCACCCCTCCACTTT.

V and J are TRBV5-1 and TRBJ2-2; the D gene could be TRBD1 or TRBD2 (7 bases each). Trimming took 3 bases from V and 3 from J, leaving 15 bases between them. Per the germline V gene, CDR1 is SGHRS and CDR2 is YFSETQ. This CDR3 is built from 16 residues. For the CDR3, the DNA is TGCGCCAGCAGCTCCCAGGGAGGGGGCGACACCGGGGAGCTGTTTTTT. Translating gives CASSSQGGGDTGELFF. Complete variable domain (other parts from reference TRBV5-1 and TRBJ2-2): KAGVTQTPRYLIKTRGQQVTLSCSPISGHRSVSWYQQTPGQGLQFLFEYFSETQRNKGNFPGRFSGRQFSNSRSEMNVSTLELGDSALYLCASSSQGGGDTGELFFGEGSRLTVL.

The rearrangement links TRBV7-9 to TRBJ1-1; D gene ambiguous. This CDR3 is 14 amino acids long. Trimming removed 1 base at V and 4 bases at J, with 10 bases between. The germline V gene has CDR1 SEHNR and CDR2 FQNEAQ (reference sequence). The CDR3 here is CASSLEGSATEAFF. DNA of the CDR3: TGTGCCAGCAGCTTAGAAGGGTCGGCCACTGAAGCTTTCTTT.

This clone occurred once. DNA for the CDR3: TGCGCCAGCAGCTTGGAAGGGGCCCTGTATGGCTACACCTTC. Encoded protein: CASSLEGALYGYTF. J is TRBJ1-2 and V is TRBV5-1; TRBD1 might be the D (5 bases). The CDR3 consists of 14 residues. Trimming removed 0 bases from V and 5 bases from J, with 11 bases in between. Per germline, CDR1 SGHRS and CDR2 YFSETQ.

The V gene is TRBV5-1, the J gene TRBJ1-6; D possibly corresponds to TRBD1 (6 bases). With 4 bases removed from V and 9 bases from J, the gap between germline ends came to 11 bases. In germline, CDR1 is SGHRS, CDR2 YFSETQ. This CDR3 region has 13 residues. In DNA form, the CDR3 reads TGCGCCAGCAGCGGAGGGGACACTTCACCCCTCCACTTT. This gives the protein CASSGGDTSPLHF.

This chain joins TRBV9 and TRBJ2-5; D unresolved. Germline loops: CDR1 SGDLS, CDR2 YYNGEE. The CDR3 runs 14 residues. Trimming removed 0 bases from V and 4 bases from J, with 10 bases in between. The CDR3 bases are TGTGCCAGCAGCGTAGAAGGTTGGGGAGAGACCCAGTACTTC. Encoded protein: CASSVEGWGETQYF.

The V and J genes are TRBV29-1 and TRBJ2-2, with TRBD2 matching 7 bases. Trimming took 4 bases from V and 8 from J; bases not matched to a gene: 4. CDR3 length equals 12 residues. Per the germline V gene, CDR1 is SQVTM and CDR2 is ANQGSEA. DNA of the CDR3: TGCAGCGTTGGACTAGCCCAAGGGGAGCTGTTTTTT. Residues: CSVGLAQGELFF.

The chain employs TRBV9 and TRBJ1-1; D gene unclear. The V and J ends lost 0 bases and 4 bases respectively, with 10 bases between them. CDR3 length: 14 residues. The germline CDR1 and CDR2 sequences are SGDLS and YYNGEE. CDR3 sequence reads: CASSVAGKSTEAFF. Written as DNA, the CDR3 is TGTGCCAGCAGCGTAGCGGGGAAGTCCACTGAAGCTTTCTTT.

The chain recombines TRBV30 with TRBJ2-7; D uncertain. The germline gives CDR1 GTSNPN, CDR2 SVGIG (reference sequence). The CDR3 contains 12 residues. Trimming took 3 bases from V and 6 from J, leaving 12 bases between them. The CDR3 DNA follows: TGTGCCTGGAGCGCTCGGATAGTCGAGCAGTACTTC. Translating gives CAWSARIVEQYF.

V usage is TRBV29-1 and J usage is TRBJ2-3; D is ambiguous. This CDR3 has 14 residues. V was shortened by 4 bases and J by 1 base, with 12 bases between the two germline ends. Germline lookup yields CDR1 SQVTM and CDR2 ANQGSEA. CDR3 loop: CSVAPQGGTDTQYF. CDR3 nucleotide sequence: TGCAGCGTTGCCCCGCAAGGCGGCACAGATACGCAGTATTTT.

J is TRBJ1-3 and V is TRBV5-6; D is uncertain. The CDR3 length is 14 residues. Germline lookup yields CDR1 SGHDT and CDR2 YYEEEE. Trimming cost V 4 bases and J 4 bases, with 12 bases left between them. CDR3 sequence (DNA): TGTGCCAGCAGCCCCGGTAGGGCCGGAAACACCATATATTTT. This encodes CASSPGRAGNTIYF.

The chain joins TRBV28 to TRBJ2-7; D gene unclear. Germline V gene data show CDR1 as MDHEN and CDR2 as SYDVKM. V lost 3 bases and J lost 7, with 19 bases in between. The CDR3 loop spans 15 amino acids. DNA of the CDR3: TGTGCCAGCAGTTTGATCCGGGCCACTGGTACAGAGCAGTACTTC. Amino acid sequence: CASSLIRATGTEQYF.

The chain carries TRBV7-9 and TRBJ2-7, with 9 bases that match TRBD1. CDR1 is SEHNR, CDR2 FQNEAQ, per germline (reference sequence). V lost 4 bases and J lost 2; bases outside the gene matches: 12. The CDR3 totals 17 residues. The CDR3 DNA reads as TGTGCCAGCAGCTCACTAGGACGGGACAGGGATACCTACGAGCAGTACTTC. As protein: CASSSLGRDRDTYEQYF.

The gene calls are TRBV2 and TRBJ1-1; unclear D gene. CDR3 length: 14 amino acids. The germline V gene has CDR1 SNHLY and CDR2 FYNNEI. Trimming took off 3 bases at V and 4 bases at J, with 12 bases between the two ends. CDR3 coding DNA: TGTGCCAGCAGTGAGGACCGGGAGGGCACTGAAGCTTTCTTT. Translating gives CASSEDREGTEAFF. The whole variable domain, remainder taken from reference TRBV2 and TRBJ1-1, is EPEVTQTPSHQVTQMGQEVILRCVPISNHLYFYWYRQILGQKVEFLVSFYNNEISEKSEIFDDQFSVERPDGSNFTLKIRSTKLEDSAMYFCASSEDREGTEAFFGQGTRLTVV.